The next 9 T cell receptor beta chains were all read from a single sample in a study of cytomegalovirus exposure and HLA in healthy donors. The PCR made use of 60 Vbeta and 13 Jbeta primers. Clones were sequenced by immunoSEQ multiplex PCR, and TCRdb holds only the in-frame ones, with some missing. The sample yields roughly 160,000 clones, roughly 76% seen once. What was sequenced was PBMCs. These receptors originate from a woman aged 50 to 60 in good health and CMV-seronegative.

The chain links TRBV28 to TRBJ1-2, with unresolved D. CDR3 length equals 12 residues. Trimming removed 6 bases at V and 4 bases at J, with 9 bases between. Germline V lookup: CDR1 MDHEN, CDR2 SYDVKM. Here the CDR3 reads CASRSRFYGYTF. CDR3 nucleotides: TGTGCCAGCAGGTCCAGGTTCTATGGCTACACCTTC.

The J gene is TRBJ2-7, the V gene TRBV7-8; 9 nucleotides match TRBD1. J was trimmed by 3 bases and V by 1 base; bases with no gene match: 4. This CDR3 has 15 residues. Germline assignment: CDR1 SGHVS and CDR2 FQNEAQ. CDR3 coding DNA: TGTGCCAGCAGCTTAGGGACAGGGGTAGGCTACGAGCAGTACTTC. Protein: CASSLGTGVGYEQYF.

The genes are TRBV7-3 and TRBJ2-3; TRBD1 matches at 8 bases. Losses at the gene ends were 1 base for V and 10 bases for J; bases not matched to a gene: 4. CDR1 is SGHTA and CDR2 is FQGTGA in the germline V gene. The CDR3 length is 13 residues. The CDR3 DNA is TGTGCCAGCAGCTTAAGCGACAGGGGTTCGCAGTATTTT. Translation gives CASSLSDRGSQYF. Filled out from reference TRBV7-3 and TRBJ2-3, the complete variable domain reads GAGVSQTPSNKVTEKGKYVELRCDPISGHTALYWYRQSLGQGPEFLIYFQGTGAADDSGLPNDRFFAVRPEGSVSTLKIQRTERGDSAVYLCASSLSDRGSQYFGPGTRLTVL.

The CDR3 DNA sequence: TGCGCCAGCAGCTTGGAATCCGGTACCTCACCCCTCCACTTT. Its translation: CASSLESGTSPLHF. The chain uses TRBV5-1 and TRBJ1-6; D gene ambiguous. The CDR3 totals 14 residues. V lost 0 bases, J lost 10 bases, and 11 bases lay in between. Germline loops: CDR1 SGHRS, CDR2 YFSETQ.

This chain uses TRBV19 with TRBJ1-1, with D perhaps matching TRBD1 (5 bases). V was trimmed by 9 bases and J by 5 bases, leaving 13 bases between them. The CDR3 loop spans 12 amino acids. Germline CDR1 is LNHDA and CDR2 is SQIVND (reference sequence). CDR3 protein: CASNQGWTEAFF. DNA of the CDR3: TGTGCCAGCAATCAGGGATGGACTGAAGCTTTCTTT.

The rearrangement uses TRBV7-9 and TRBJ2-1, with 7 bases aligning to TRBD2. The CDR3 consists of 15 residues. Germline values: CDR1 SEHNR, CDR2 FQNEAQ (reference sequence). V was clipped by 5 bases and J by 4 bases; unmatched bases: 8. CDR3 DNA sequence: TGTGCCAGCAGCCCTCCCCTAGCGGCTTACAATGAGCAGTTCTTC. This translates into CASSPPLAAYNEQFF.

The V gene is TRBV30, the J gene TRBJ2-1, with D hard to call. The CDR3 consists of 12 residues. V lost 2 bases and J 9 bases, leaving 11 bases between the germline ends. The germline V gene has CDR1 GTSNPN and CDR2 SVGIG (reference sequence). CDR3 sequence (DNA): TGTGCCTGGAGTCCGTCTCGGAGTGAGCAGTTCTTC. Translating it yields CAWSPSRSEQFF.

The V call is TRBV7-9, the J call TRBJ1-5; 12 positions match TRBD1. V was clipped by 5 bases and J by 8 bases; unmatched bases: 4. Looked up from germline, CDR1 is SEHNR and CDR2 is FQNEAQ (reference sequence). CDR3 size: 14 residues. The CDR3 reads CASSGTGGTEPQHF. The CDR3 DNA reads as TGTGCCAGCAGCGGGACAGGGGGCACGGAGCCCCAGCATTTT. Full variable domain (outside the CDR3, taken from reference TRBV7-9 and TRBJ1-5): DTGVSQNPRHKITKRGQNVTFRCDPISEHNRLYWYRQTLGQGPEFLTYFQNEAQLEKSRLLSDRFSAERPKGSFSTLEIQRTEQGDSAMYLCASSGTGGTEPQHFGDGTRLSIL.

J is TRBJ1-1 and V is TRBV2; 8 nucleotides line up with TRBD1. This CDR3 region has 10 residues. Per germline, CDR1 SNHLY and CDR2 FYNNEI. V lost 8 bases and J lost 9; bases outside the gene matches: 2. CDR3 sequence: CASGQGKAFF. CDR3 bases: TGTGCCAGCGGACAGGGAAAAGCTTTCTTT.